This TCR beta chain was profiled in a study of blood T cell repertoires in COVID-19. Overall study context: Acute and convalescent COVID-19 samples came from the United States, Italy and Spain. T cells, B-cell-depleted T cells, or PBMCs provided the cDNA or gDNA that served as material.

Trimming took 6 bases from V and 4 from J, leaving 10 bases between them. The length of the CDR3 is 12 residues. Looked up from germline, CDR1 is SNHLY and CDR2 is FYNNEI. As for this clone: Different DNA sequences within this sample yield the same CDR3.

Sequenced by immunoSEQ multiplex PCR; TCRdb stores in-frame clones only, minus some. Of 110,000 to 150,000 clones listed, roughly 90% are singletons. V gene TRBV2 combines with J gene TRBJ2-7; tentatively, D is TRBD1 (6 bases). The TCR comes from a man in his sixties with active or convalescent COVID-19. Sequenced sample: peripheral blood. The CDR3 DNA follows: TGTGCCAGCAGGTCGGACAGTTACGAGCAGTACTTC. As protein: CASRSDSYEQYF. The full variable domain, with the rest looked up from reference TRBV2 and TRBJ2-7, is EPEVTQTPSHQVTQMGQEVILRCVPISNHLYFYWYRQILGQKVEFLVSFYNNEISEKSEIFDDQFSVERPDGSNFTLKIRSTKLEDSAMYFCASRSDSYEQYFGPGTRLTVT.